This T cell receptor beta chain was identified in a study of early stage breast cancer tumors. Study-wide points: Functional markers like CD4, CD8 and FOXP3 were missed in bulk sequencing.

Germline V gene data show CDR1 as SGHTA and CDR2 as FQGNSA. Trimming took 1 base from V and 8 from J, leaving 11 bases between them. This CDR3 spans 13 amino acids. This clone showed up just a few times. Its antigen is currently unknown. Sequencing was performed with immunoSEQ multiplex PCR; in TCRdb, only in-frame clones are kept and a portion is missing. Of over 4,500 clones listed, roughly 60% were seen once; the top ten hold roughly 18%. Specimen: breast tumor tissue. J is TRBJ1-2 and V is TRBV7-2; weak D call: TRBD1 (6 bases). This receptor was obtained from a person between 50 and 60 years old with breast cancer. The CDR3 coding sequence is TGTGCCAGCAGCTTAGTAGGGGGTCCCGGCTACACCTTC. It encodes CASSLVGGPGYTF.